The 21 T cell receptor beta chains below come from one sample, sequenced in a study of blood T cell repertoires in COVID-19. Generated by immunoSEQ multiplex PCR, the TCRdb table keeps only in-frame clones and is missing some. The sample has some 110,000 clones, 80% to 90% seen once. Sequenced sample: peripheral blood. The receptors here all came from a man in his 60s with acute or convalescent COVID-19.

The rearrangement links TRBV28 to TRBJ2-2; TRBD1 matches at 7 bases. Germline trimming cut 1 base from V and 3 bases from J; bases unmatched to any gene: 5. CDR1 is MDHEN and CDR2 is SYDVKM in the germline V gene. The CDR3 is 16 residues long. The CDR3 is CASSLFRTGDTGELFF. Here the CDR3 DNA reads TGTGCCAGCAGTTTATTTAGGACAGGTGACACCGGGGAGCTGTTTTTT.

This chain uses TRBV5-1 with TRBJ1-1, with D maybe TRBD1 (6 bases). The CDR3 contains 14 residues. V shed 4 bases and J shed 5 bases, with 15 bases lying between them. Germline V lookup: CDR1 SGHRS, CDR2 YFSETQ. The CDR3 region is CASSPRTDGTEAFF. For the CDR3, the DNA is TGCGCCAGCAGCCCACGGACAGACGGGACTGAAGCTTTCTTT.

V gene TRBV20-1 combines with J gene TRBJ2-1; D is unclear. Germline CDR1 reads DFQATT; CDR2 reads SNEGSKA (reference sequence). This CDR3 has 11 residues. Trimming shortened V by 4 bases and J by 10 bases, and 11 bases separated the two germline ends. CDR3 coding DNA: TGCAGTGCTAATGGAGTACGAGAGCAGTTCTTC. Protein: CSANGVREQFF.

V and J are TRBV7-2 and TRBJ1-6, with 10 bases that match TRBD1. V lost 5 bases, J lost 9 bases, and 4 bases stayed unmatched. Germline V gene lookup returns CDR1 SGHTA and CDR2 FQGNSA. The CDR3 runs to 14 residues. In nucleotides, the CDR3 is TGTGCCAGCAGCATCGGACAGGGGGGTTCACCCCTCCACTTT. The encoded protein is CASSIGQGGSPLHF.

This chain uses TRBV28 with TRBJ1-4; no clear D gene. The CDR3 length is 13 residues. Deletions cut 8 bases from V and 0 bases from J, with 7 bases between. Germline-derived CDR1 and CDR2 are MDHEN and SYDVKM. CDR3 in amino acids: CASEAPTNEKLFF. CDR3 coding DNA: TGTGCCAGCGAGGCACCAACTAATGAAAAACTGTTTTTT.

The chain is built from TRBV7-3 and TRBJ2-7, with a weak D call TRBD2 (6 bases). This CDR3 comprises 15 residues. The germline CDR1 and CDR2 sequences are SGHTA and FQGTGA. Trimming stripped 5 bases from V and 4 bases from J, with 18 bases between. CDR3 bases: TGTGCCAGCAGCCACCACCGGGCTAGCGAATACGAGCAGTACTTC. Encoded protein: CASSHHRASEYEQYF.

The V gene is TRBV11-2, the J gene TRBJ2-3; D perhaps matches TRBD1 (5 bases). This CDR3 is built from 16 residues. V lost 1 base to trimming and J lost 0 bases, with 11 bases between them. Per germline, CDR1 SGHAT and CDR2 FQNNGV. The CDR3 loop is CASSLVPTVSTDTQYF. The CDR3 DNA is TGTGCCAGCAGCTTAGTCCCGACAGTTAGCACAGATACGCAGTATTTT.

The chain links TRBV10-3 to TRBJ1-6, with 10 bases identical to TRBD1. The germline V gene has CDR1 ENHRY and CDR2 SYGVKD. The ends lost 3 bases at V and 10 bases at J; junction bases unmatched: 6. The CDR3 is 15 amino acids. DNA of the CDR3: TGTGCCATCAGTGAACGGACAGGGGGAGAGTCACCCCTCCACTTT. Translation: CAISERTGGESPLHF.

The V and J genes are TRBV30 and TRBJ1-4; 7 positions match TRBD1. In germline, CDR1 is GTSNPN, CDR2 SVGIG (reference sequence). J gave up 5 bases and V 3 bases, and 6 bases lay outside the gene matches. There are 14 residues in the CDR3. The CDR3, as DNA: TGTGCCTGGAGGGGGGACAGCCAGAATGAAAAACTGTTTTTT. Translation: CAWRGDSQNEKLFF.

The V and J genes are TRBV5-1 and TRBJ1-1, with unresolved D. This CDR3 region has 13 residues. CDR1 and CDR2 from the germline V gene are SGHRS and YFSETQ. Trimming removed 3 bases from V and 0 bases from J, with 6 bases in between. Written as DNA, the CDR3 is TGCGCCAGCAGCTGGAGACTGAACACTGAAGCTTTCTTT. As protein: CASSWRLNTEAFF.

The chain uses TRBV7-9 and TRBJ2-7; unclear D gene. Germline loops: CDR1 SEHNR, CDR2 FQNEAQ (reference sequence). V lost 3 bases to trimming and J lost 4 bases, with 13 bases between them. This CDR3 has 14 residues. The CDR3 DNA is TGTGCCAGCAGCTTGGCTCAGGTTGGTTACGAGCAGTACTTC. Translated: CASSLAQVGYEQYF.

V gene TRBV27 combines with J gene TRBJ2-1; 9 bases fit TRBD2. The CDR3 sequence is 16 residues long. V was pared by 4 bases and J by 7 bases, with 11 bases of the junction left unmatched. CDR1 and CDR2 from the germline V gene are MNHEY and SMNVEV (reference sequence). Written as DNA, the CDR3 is TGTGCCAGCAGTTCCCCATTAGCGGGAGCTTCAAATGAGCAGTTCTTC. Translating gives CASSSPLAGASNEQFF.

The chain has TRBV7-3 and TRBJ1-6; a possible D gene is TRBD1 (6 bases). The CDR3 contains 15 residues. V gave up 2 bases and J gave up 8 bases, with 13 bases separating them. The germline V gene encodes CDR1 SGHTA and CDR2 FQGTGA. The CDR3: CASSLLGTNDSPLHF. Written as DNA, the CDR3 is TGTGCCAGCAGCTTATTGGGGACAAATGATTCACCCCTCCACTTT.

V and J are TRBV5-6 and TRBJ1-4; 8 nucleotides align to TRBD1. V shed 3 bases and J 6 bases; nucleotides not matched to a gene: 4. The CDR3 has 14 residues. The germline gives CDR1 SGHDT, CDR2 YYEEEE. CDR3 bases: TGTGCCAGCAGCTCGGAGACAGGGGATGAAAAACTGTTTTTT. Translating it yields CASSSETGDEKLFF. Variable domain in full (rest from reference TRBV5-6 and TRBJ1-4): DAGVTQSPTHLIKTRGQQVTLRCSPKSGHDTVSWYQQALGQGPQFIFQYYEEEERQRGNFPDRFSGHQFPNYSSELNVNALLLGDSALYLCASSSETGDEKLFFGSGTQLSVL.

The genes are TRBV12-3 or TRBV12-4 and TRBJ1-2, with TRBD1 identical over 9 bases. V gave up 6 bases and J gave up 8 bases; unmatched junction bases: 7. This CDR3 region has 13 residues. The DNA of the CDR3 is TGTGCCAGCAGCCCCGGGACAGGGAACGGCTACACCTTC. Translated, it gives CASSPGTGNGYTF.

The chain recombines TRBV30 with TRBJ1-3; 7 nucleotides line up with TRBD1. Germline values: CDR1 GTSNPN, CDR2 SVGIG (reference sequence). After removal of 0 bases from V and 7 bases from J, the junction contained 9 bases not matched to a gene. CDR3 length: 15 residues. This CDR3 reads CAWSVGPTGVNTIYF. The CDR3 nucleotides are TGTGCCTGGAGTGTAGGACCCACAGGGGTTAACACCATATATTTT.

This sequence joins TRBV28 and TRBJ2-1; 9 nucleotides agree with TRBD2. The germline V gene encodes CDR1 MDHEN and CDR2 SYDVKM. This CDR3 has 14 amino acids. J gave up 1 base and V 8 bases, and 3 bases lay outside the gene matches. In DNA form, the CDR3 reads TGTGCCAGCTTGACTAGCGGATCCTACAATGAGCAGTTCTTC. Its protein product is CASLTSGSYNEQFF.

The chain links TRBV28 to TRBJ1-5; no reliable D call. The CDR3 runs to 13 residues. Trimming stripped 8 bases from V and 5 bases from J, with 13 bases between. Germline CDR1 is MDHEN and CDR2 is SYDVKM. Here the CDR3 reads CASQGGLDQPQHF. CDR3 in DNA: TGTGCCAGCCAAGGTGGTCTAGATCAGCCCCAGCATTTT.

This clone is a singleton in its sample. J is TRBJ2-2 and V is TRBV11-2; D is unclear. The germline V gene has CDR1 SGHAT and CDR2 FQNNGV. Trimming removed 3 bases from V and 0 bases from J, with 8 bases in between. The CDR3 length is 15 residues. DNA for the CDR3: TGTGCCAGCAGCTTTCGTAGAGCGAACACCGGGGAGCTGTTTTTT. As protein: CASSFRRANTGELFF.

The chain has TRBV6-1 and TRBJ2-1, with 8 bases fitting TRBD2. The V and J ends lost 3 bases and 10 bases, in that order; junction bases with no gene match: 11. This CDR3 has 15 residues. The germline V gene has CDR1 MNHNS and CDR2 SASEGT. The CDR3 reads CASSDYWGPGGEQFF. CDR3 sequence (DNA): TGTGCCAGCAGTGATTATTGGGGCCCGGGGGGGGAGCAGTTCTTC.

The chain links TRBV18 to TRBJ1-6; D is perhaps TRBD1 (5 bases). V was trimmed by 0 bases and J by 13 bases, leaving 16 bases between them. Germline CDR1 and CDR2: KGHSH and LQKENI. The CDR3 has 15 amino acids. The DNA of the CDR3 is TGTGCCAGCTCACCACCCCAGTCCGGGGGTACTCCCCTCCACTTT. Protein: CASSPPQSGGTPLHF.